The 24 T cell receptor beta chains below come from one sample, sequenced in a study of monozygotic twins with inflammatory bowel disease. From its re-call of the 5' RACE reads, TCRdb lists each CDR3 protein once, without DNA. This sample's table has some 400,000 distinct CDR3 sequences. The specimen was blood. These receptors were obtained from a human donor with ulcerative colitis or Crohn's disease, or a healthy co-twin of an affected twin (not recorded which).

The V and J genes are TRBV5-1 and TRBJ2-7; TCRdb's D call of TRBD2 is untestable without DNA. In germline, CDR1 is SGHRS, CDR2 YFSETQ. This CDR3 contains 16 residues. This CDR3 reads CASSLEGRASSYEQYF.

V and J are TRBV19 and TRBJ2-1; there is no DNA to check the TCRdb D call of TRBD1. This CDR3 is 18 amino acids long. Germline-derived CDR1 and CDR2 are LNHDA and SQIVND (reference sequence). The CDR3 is CASSARPGTGVGYNEQFF.

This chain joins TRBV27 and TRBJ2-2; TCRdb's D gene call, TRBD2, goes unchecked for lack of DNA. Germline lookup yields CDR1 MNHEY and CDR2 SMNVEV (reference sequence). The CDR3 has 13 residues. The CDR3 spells CASKASRTGELFF.

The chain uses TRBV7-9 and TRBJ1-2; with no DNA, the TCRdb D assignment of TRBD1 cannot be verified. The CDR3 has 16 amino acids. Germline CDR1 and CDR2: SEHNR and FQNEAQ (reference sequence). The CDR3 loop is CASSRVTGTGNNGYTF. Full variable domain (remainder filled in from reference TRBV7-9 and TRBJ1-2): DTGVSQNPRHKITKRGQNVTFRCDPISEHNRLYWYRQTLGQGPEFLTYFQNEAQLEKSRLLSDRFSAERPKGSFSTLEIQRTEQGDSAMYLCASSRVTGTGNNGYTFGSGTRLTVV.

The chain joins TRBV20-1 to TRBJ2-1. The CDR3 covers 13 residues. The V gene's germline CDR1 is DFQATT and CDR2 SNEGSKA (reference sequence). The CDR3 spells CSARVSYGNEQFF.

The CDR3 loop is CATHGRTGAYEQYF. V and J are TRBV2 and TRBJ2-7; the D call of TRBD1 rests on TCRdb alone, since no DNA is present to check it. The CDR3 is made up of 14 amino acids. Germline V gene data show CDR1 as SNHLY and CDR2 as FYNNEI.

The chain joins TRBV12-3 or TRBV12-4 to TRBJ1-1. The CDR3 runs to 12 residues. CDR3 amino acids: CASSFPEFGAFF.

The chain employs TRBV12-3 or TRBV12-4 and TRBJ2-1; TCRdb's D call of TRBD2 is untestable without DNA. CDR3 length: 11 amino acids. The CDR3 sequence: CASSWREEQFF.

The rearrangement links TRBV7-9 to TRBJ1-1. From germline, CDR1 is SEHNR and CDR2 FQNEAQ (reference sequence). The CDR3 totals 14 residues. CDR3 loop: CASSLSWGNTEAFF. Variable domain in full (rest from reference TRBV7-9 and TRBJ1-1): DTGVSQNPRHKITKRGQNVTFRCDPISEHNRLYWYRQTLGQGPEFLTYFQNEAQLEKSRLLSDRFSAERPKGSFSTLEIQRTEQGDSAMYLCASSLSWGNTEAFFGQGTRLTVV.

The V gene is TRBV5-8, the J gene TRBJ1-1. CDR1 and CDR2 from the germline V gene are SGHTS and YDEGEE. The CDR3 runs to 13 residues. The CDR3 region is CASSLNRGTEAFF.

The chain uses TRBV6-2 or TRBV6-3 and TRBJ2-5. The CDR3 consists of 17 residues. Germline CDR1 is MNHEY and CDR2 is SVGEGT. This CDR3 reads CASSFDVRLVHQETQYF.

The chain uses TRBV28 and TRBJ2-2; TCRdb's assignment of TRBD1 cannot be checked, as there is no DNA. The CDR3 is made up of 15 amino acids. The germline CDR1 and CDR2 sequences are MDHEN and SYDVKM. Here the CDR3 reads CASSPFKGATGELFF. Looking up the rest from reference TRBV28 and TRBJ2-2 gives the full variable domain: DVKVTQSSRYLVKRTGEKVFLECVQDMDHENMFWYRQDPGLGLRLIYFSYDVKMKEKGDIPEGYSVSREKKERFSLILESASTNQTSMYLCASSPFKGATGELFFGEGSRLTVL.

The CDR3 protein is CASSVQGQGKRSYTF. The J gene is TRBJ1-2, the V gene TRBV12-3 or TRBV12-4; TCRdb indicates TRBD1, and absent DNA this call remains unverified. The CDR3 sequence is 15 residues long.

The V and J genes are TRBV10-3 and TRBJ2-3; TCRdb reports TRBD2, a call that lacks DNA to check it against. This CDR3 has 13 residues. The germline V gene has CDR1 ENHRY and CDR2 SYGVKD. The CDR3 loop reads CATMTSATDTQYF.

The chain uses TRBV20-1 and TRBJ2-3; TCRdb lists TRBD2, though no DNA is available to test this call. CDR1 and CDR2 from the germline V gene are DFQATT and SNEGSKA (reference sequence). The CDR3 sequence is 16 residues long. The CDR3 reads CSARDDRAGSTDTQYF.

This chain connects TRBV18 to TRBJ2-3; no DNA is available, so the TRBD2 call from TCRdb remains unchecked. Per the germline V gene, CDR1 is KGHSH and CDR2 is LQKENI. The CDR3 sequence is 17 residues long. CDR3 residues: CASSPNGLAGVADTQYF.

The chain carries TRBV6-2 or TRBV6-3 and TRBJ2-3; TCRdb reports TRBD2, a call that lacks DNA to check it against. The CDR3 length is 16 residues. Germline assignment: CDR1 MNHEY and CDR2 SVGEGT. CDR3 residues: CASTPTSGRDADTQYF.

This CDR3 is CASSRDFLRETQYF. The chain recombines TRBV5-1 with TRBJ2-5. Germline V gene lookup returns CDR1 SGHRS and CDR2 YFSETQ. The CDR3 consists of 14 residues.

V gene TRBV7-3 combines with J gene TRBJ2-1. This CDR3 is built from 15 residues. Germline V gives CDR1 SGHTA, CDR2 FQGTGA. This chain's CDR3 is CASSLTSIIYNEQFF.

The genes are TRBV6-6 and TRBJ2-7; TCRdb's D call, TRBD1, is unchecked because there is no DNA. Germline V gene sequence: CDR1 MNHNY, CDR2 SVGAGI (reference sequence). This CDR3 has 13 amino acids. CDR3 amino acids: CASRGSGAGEQYF.

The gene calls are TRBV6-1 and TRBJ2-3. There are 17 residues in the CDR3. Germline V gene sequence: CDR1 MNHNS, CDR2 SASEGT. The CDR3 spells CASSDLVSGTSTDTQYF.

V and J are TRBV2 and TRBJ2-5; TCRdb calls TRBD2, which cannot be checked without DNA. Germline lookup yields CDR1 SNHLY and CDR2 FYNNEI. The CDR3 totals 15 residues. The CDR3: CASSRTSGYQETQYF.

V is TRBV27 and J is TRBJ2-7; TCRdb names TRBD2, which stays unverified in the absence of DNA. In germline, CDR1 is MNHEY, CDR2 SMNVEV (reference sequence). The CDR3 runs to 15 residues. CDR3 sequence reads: CASSNSLAGSYEQYF.

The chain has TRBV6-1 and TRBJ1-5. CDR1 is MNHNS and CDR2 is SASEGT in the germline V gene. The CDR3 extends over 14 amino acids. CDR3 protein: CASSEDPGDQPQHF.